The rows below give T cell receptor beta chains drawn from one sample of a study of T cells in Graves' hyperthyroidism and ophthalmopathy. In TCRdb, the multiplex PCR reads were re-called with MiXCR into one record per CDR3 protein. The table has about 520,000 distinct CDR3 sequences, around 22% seen once. Material for sequencing was blood. The source is a woman aged 25 to 39 with Graves' ophthalmopathy. CDR3s leave out the opening cysteine and the closing phenylalanine or tryptophan.

j_call v_call cdr3_aa
TRBJ1-1 TRBV9 ASSVGANTEAF
TRBJ1-2 TRBV30 AWNPDNNYGYT
TRBJ1-1 TRBV15 ATSREIPGVNTEAF
TRBJ2-5 TRBV6-2/TRBV6-3 ASRLAGGKETQY
TRBJ2-7 TRBV28 ASSFEVSGSLTPSYEQY
TRBJ2-6 TRBV11-2 ASSLGTGHIGANVLT
TRBJ1-1 TRBV2 ASPGNTEAF
TRBJ1-1 TRBV6-1 ASRLTRVAANTEAF
TRBJ1-1 TRBV7-3 ASSSQGPDTEAF
TRBJ1-5 TRBV6-1 ASSERGGGQPQH
TRBJ2-2 TRBV30 AWNRRRNTGELF
TRBJ1-1 TRBV4-3 ASSQVFGTGGTEAF
TRBJ2-5 TRBV9 ASSVGQTGEAQY
TRBJ1-1 TRBV6-1 ASSEPWDGNTEAF
TRBJ1-6 TRBV19 ASSIPGPYSPLH
TRBJ1-1 TRBV11-2 ASSLEPGLVNTEAF
TRBJ2-2 TRBV3-1 ASSQVRSSTGELF
TRBJ1-2 TRBV20-1 SAPKTHAGDGYT
TRBJ1-1 TRBV2 ASSDSGGEKIEAF
TRBJ2-7 TRBV6-2/TRBV6-3 ASTNSHYEQY
TRBJ1-3 TRBV5-1 ASSSGDRNTIY
TRBJ2-7 TRBV11-2 ASSFPGQITYEQY
TRBJ2-7 TRBV6-1 ASSEIAGDSYEQY
TRBJ1-2 TRBV28 ASSLYGFSLGYT
TRBJ2-2 TRBV6-5 ASSFQDRKNTGELF
TRBJ1-1 TRBV29-1 SFTGTGADTEAF
TRBJ2-5 TRBV9 ASSLWGTGSLMETQY
TRBJ1-1 TRBV29-1 SVGDRWDRGYAF
TRBJ2-4 TRBV27 ASRPDRDRGDIKY
TRBJ1-6 TRBV11-2 ASTRDRNSPLH
TRBJ2-7 TRBV2 ASSGTDFHYEQY
TRBJ2-7 TRBV6-4 ASTGSDLSSYEQY
TRBJ1-2 TRBV19 ASSTSGRGVFGYGYT
TRBJ2-5 TRBV10-3 ASFGGDLEETQY
TRBJ1-1 TRBV4-1 ASSQVYPTEAF
TRBJ1-1 TRBV11-1 ASSLMDRSTEAF
TRBJ1-2 TRBV11-2 ASSPWRGEHYGYT
TRBJ2-7 TRBV5-1 ASSRTSGGLSYEQY
TRBJ1-5 TRBV4-1 ASSPGTGDYQPQH
TRBJ2-5 TRBV28 ASSPRFGGGGQETQY
TRBJ2-7 TRBV6-4 ASSDSGLAGTFSYEQY
TRBJ2-1 TRBV6-1 ASSEDWTGGNEQF
TRBJ2-5 TRBV7-3 ASSLGLAGHQETQY
TRBJ1-3 TRBV5-1 ASSLAPTGTGNTIY
TRBJ1-3 TRBV29-1 SPKGENTIY
TRBJ2-7 TRBV7-6 ASSLEGSGGSYEQY
TRBJ2-7 TRBV30 AWSVPASGRYEQY
TRBJ2-7 TRBV14 ASSPGSSSEQY
TRBJ1-6 TRBV6-5 ASSWTTGNSPLH
TRBJ1-1 TRBV29-1 SVGGYTEAF